The T cell receptor beta chain under discussion was sequenced for a study of blood T cell repertoires in COVID-19. For the study at large: Nucleic acid was either cDNA or gDNA, and it came from T cells, B-cell-depleted T cells, or PBMCs.

Original analysis: Amplification from reference gene primers served as the basis for estimated nucleated cell counts. The assay was immunoSEQ multiplex PCR, and TCRdb's table has in-frame clones only and misses some. That table supplies the V and J calls and clone size; D and trimming were determined from the DNA. The sample shows 130,000 or so clones, roughly 89% of them seen only once. The germline V gene has CDR1 SGHTA and CDR2 FQGNSA. The CDR3 loop spans 12 amino acids. Trimming took off 5 bases at V and 5 bases at J, with 9 bases between the two ends. One Seattle source followed patients from active infection through their disease course.

The TCR was taken from a young man with COVID-19, enrolled during active disease. The specimen was peripheral blood. The chain is built from TRBV7-2 and TRBJ2-5; D is possibly TRBD1 (5 bases). The CDR3 sequence is CASSPGLETQYF. Written as DNA, the CDR3 is TGTGCCAGCAGCCCAGGGCTGGAGACCCAGTACTTC.